The next 22 T cell receptor beta chains were all read from a single sample in a study of T cells in Graves' hyperthyroidism and ophthalmopathy (dated by TCRdb to the late 2010s). Library creation used multiplex PCR. TCRdb shows the sequencer as Illumina HiSeq 2000. TCR beta CDR3 regions were amplified from RNA transcripts. A first-round RT-PCR of the TCR CDR3 used the HTBI primer set with the Qiagen OneStep RT-PCR kit. TCRdb's own reprocessing of the public reads used fastp at Q25 and MiXCR and kept productive beta chains. Rows are unified per CDR3 protein, each entry keeping the most common DNA and genes. This sample has roughly 380,000 distinct CDR3 sequences in its table, and under 20% of those were observed once. 3.5% to 4% of the sample lies in the top ten. Material: blood. The origin of the receptors is a woman aged 18-35 years with Graves' hyperthyroidism.

This clonotype was detected ten times or more. The genes are TRBV20-1 and TRBJ2-7; tentative D call: TRBD1 (5 bases). The CDR3 loop spans 14 amino acids. Germline V gene data show CDR1 as DFQATT and CDR2 as SNEGSKA (reference sequence). Trimming cost V 7 bases and J 5 bases, with 21 bases left between them. CDR3 in amino acids: CSVIRRTSVDEQYF. The CDR3 nucleotides are TGCAGTGTCATCCGGCGGACATCGGTCGACGAGCAGTACTTC.

This clonotype was seen at least ten times. The chain is built from TRBV10-3 and TRBJ2-7; D unclear. The CDR3 has 13 amino acids. Trimming shortened V by 3 bases and J by 1 base, and 7 bases separated the two germline ends. CDR1 and CDR2 from the germline V gene are ENHRY and SYGVKD. Written as DNA, the CDR3 is TGTGCCATCAGTGATAGGGTATCCTACGAGCAGTACTTC. Amino acid sequence: CAISDRVSYEQYF.

This clonotype was seen repeatedly, ten times or more. J is TRBJ2-1 and V is TRBV24-1; D may be TRBD2 (5 bases). This CDR3 contains 16 residues. Trimming left V 5 bases short and J 0 bases short, with 13 bases between. The germline V gene encodes CDR1 KGHDR and CDR2 SFDVKD. CDR3 residues: CATSGALGSSYNEQFF. The DNA for the CDR3 is TGTGCCACCAGTGGGGCCCTGGGGAGCTCCTACAATGAGCAGTTCTTC.

This clonotype was picked up many times. The chain uses TRBV28 and TRBJ1-3; a possible D gene is TRBD1 (6 bases). The CDR3 is 15 residues long. Germline values: CDR1 MDHEN, CDR2 SYDVKM. V lost 6 bases to trimming and J lost 0 bases, with 12 bases between them. CDR3 residues: CASSGPGASGNTIYF. CDR3 nucleotides: TGTGCCAGCAGCGGACCAGGGGCCTCTGGAAACACCATATATTTT.

This clonotype was counted many times. The chain combines TRBV29-1 with TRBJ1-2; no firm D call. CDR1 and CDR2 from the germline V gene are SQVTM and ANQGSEA. V gave up 7 bases and J gave up 2 bases, with 14 bases separating them. There are 13 residues in the CDR3. CDR3 loop: CSAPKSGNYGYTF. The CDR3 DNA follows: TGCAGCGCACCCAAGTCCGGGAACTATGGCTACACCTTC. Using reference TRBV29-1 and TRBJ1-2 for the parts outside the CDR3, the full variable domain is SAVISQKPSRDICQRGTSLTIQCQVDSQVTMMFWYRQQPGQSLTLIATANQGSEATYESGFVIDKFPISRPNLTFSTLTVSNMSPEDSSIYLCSAPKSGNYGYTFGSGTRLTVV.

This clonotype was counted ten times or more. CDR3 sequence (DNA): TGTGCCAGCAGGGCGAGGACATTCTATGGCTACACCTTC. It translates to CASRARTFYGYTF. V gene TRBV2 combines with J gene TRBJ1-2; tentative D call: TRBD1 (5 bases). Germline CDR1 SNHLY, CDR2 FYNNEI. The CDR3 runs to 13 residues. Trimming removed 6 bases from V and 4 bases from J, with 12 bases in between.

This clonotype has a handful of counts. This chain joins TRBV9 and TRBJ1-1; D not resolved. The CDR3 consists of 14 residues. Deletions cut 0 bases from V and 1 base from J, with 7 bases between. Germline values: CDR1 SGDLS, CDR2 YYNGEE. The CDR3 DNA is TGTGCCAGCAGCGTAGGGGCGGCGAACACTGAAGCTTTCTTT. Residues: CASSVGAANTEAFF.

The sample holds many counts of this clonotype. The rearrangement joins TRBV12-3 or TRBV12-4 to TRBJ2-7; the D is unclear. V lost 5 bases, J lost 4 bases, and 9 bases lay in between. The CDR3 is 12 residues long. The CDR3 coding sequence is TGTGCCAGCAGTAAGCCGTATTACGAGCAGTACTTC. Protein product: CASSKPYYEQYF.

This clonotype was counted once. A much larger clone differs by one base, so this may be a read error. This chain connects TRBV6-1 to TRBJ2-5; 7 nucleotides match TRBD1. The CDR3 totals 14 residues. Germline lookup yields CDR1 MNHNS and CDR2 SASEGT. CDR3: CVSSRPGQSETQYF. CDR3 nucleotide sequence: TGTGTCAGCAGCCGCCCGGGACAGTCAGAGACCCAGTACTTC.

The sample holds many counts of this clonotype. The chain recombines TRBV7-6 with TRBJ1-2, with 7 positions matching TRBD1. CDR1 SGHVS and CDR2 FNYEAQ come from the germline V gene. V dropped 3 bases and J dropped 7; count of bases not matched to a gene: 11. The CDR3 runs 15 residues. For the CDR3, the DNA is TGTGCCAGCAGCTTGAGACAGGGAGTTTTGGGTGGCTACACCTTC. Its translation is CASSLRQGVLGGYTF.

This clonotype came up many times. The chain is built from TRBV2 and TRBJ2-2; 8 bases are shared with TRBD2. The germline CDR1 and CDR2 sequences are SNHLY and FYNNEI. After removal of 6 bases from V and 6 bases from J, the junction contained 9 bases not matched to a gene. The CDR3 consists of 15 residues. The CDR3 DNA sequence: TGTGCCAGCAGCGCCGGGACTAGTCGGGCCGGGGAGCTGTTTTTT. It translates to CASSAGTSRAGELFF.

This clonotype was recorded once. The chain carries TRBV28 and TRBJ2-7; 7 bases are shared with TRBD2. Per the germline V gene, CDR1 is MDHEN and CDR2 is SYDVKM. V gave up 4 bases and J gave up 4 bases; unmatched junction bases: 7. The length of the CDR3 is 14 residues. DNA of the CDR3: TGTGCCAGCAGTTCCCCCGGACTAGTTTACGAGCAGTACTTC. Amino acid sequence: CASSSPGLVYEQYF.

This clonotype was picked up many times. The rearrangement uses TRBV12-3 or TRBV12-4 and TRBJ2-5; D uncertain. The CDR3 is 14 amino acids. Trimming pared 3 bases from V and 3 bases from J, leaving 11 bases between. The CDR3 region is CASSFTAEKETQYF. CDR3 in DNA: TGTGCCAGCAGTTTCACGGCCGAGAAAGAGACCCAGTACTTC.

This clonotype was seen ten or more times. The gene calls are TRBV12-3 or TRBV12-4 and TRBJ2-3; D is undetermined. Trimming cost V 7 bases and J 6 bases, with 8 bases left between them. The CDR3 totals 11 residues. CDR3 sequence (DNA): TGTGCCAGCATGAGGCTCGATACGCAGTATTTT. Amino acids: CASMRLDTQYF.

The chain joins TRBV5-1 to TRBJ2-7; 9 nucleotides line up with TRBD1. The trim removed 3 bases at V and 2 bases at J, leaving 9 bases unmatched. Germline CDR1 reads SGHRS; CDR2 reads YFSETQ. The CDR3 loop spans 16 amino acids. The DNA of the CDR3 is TGCGCCAGCAGCTCTGGACCGGGACAGGGCACCTACGAGCAGTACTTC. It specifies CASSSGPGQGTYEQYF.

V and J are TRBV19 and TRBJ1-1, with D possibly matching TRBD1 (5 bases). CDR3 size: 13 residues. V was shortened by 1 base and J by 4 bases, with 7 bases between the two germline ends. The V gene's germline CDR1 is LNHDA and CDR2 SQIVND (reference sequence). CDR3 residues: CASSIVRGTEAFF. DNA for the CDR3: TGTGCCAGTAGTATAGTTAGGGGCACTGAAGCTTTCTTT.

This clonotype was seen many times. V gene TRBV9 combines with J gene TRBJ1-2; D call uncertain. The CDR3 consists of 13 residues. V dropped 1 base and J dropped 2 bases, with 6 bases sitting between them. The germline V gene encodes CDR1 SGDLS and CDR2 YYNGEE. The CDR3 loop reads CASSVTENYGYTF. DNA for the CDR3: TGTGCCAGCAGCGTAACAGAAAACTATGGCTACACCTTC.

This clonotype was found a few times. The chain uses TRBV6-2 or TRBV6-3 and TRBJ2-5; D possibly matches TRBD1 or TRBD2 (6 bases each). Per the germline V gene, CDR1 is MNHEY and CDR2 is SVGEGT. V lost 5 bases to trimming and J lost 5 bases, with 21 bases between them. The CDR3 consists of 16 residues. CDR3 nucleotide sequence: TGTGCCAGCAGTAACCAAATTCGGGGGCCCCAGGAGACCCAGTACTTC. Protein: CASSNQIRGPQETQYF.

This clonotype was seen at least ten times. V gene TRBV12-3 or TRBV12-4 combines with J gene TRBJ1-2; TRBD1 matches at 8 bases. Unmatched junction bases numbered 9, after V lost 5 bases and J lost 4 bases. The CDR3 has 15 residues. The CDR3 reads CASSTGQGGSYGYTF. CDR3 in DNA: TGTGCCAGCAGTACCGGACAGGGTGGGAGCTATGGCTACACCTTC.

The rearrangement links TRBV5-4 to TRBJ1-6, with 8 bases identical to TRBD1. The CDR3 spans 16 residues. After removal of 5 bases from V and 4 bases from J, the junction contained 8 bases not matched to a gene. Per germline, CDR1 SGHNT and CDR2 YYREEE (reference sequence). The CDR3 reads CASRPGGQGYNSPLHF. The CDR3 DNA sequence: TGTGCCAGCAGACCCGGAGGACAGGGATATAATTCACCCCTCCACTTT.

The sample holds many counts of this clonotype. The chain links TRBV12-5 to TRBJ2-7; D is uncertain. This CDR3 comprises 12 residues. CDR1 and CDR2 from the germline V gene are LGHNT and FRNRAP. V gave up 1 base and J gave up 5 bases, with 6 bases separating them. The CDR3 region has the DNA TGTGCTAGTGGTTTGGGAACGAACGAGCAGTACTTC. It yields the protein CASGLGTNEQYF.

This clonotype was found many times. The V and J genes are TRBV20-1 and TRBJ1-1; D perhaps matches TRBD1 (6 bases). The CDR3 has 13 amino acids. Germline-derived CDR1 and CDR2 are DFQATT and SNEGSKA (reference sequence). The CDR3 DNA is TGCAGGGGGTTCCGGGGGCGGAACACTGAAGCTTTCTTT. Its protein product is CRGFRGRNTEAFF.